A selection of T cell receptor beta chains follows, all from one sample in a study of vaccination effects on CD4 cells after COVID-19. No cognate antigen is known for these TCRs. Method: immunoSEQ multiplex PCR; TCRdb's copy keeps in-frame clones and lacks some. This sample carries tens of thousands of clones, under 75% of them seen once, and the ten largest clones take approximately 3.7%. The specimen was CD4+ T cells from PBMCs cultured with HCoV-OC43 spike peptides, collected before COVID-19 vaccination. These receptors all come from a human donor who received a COVID-19 vaccine. CDR3s include the opening cysteine and the closing phenylalanine or tryptophan. Each record gives: D gene, CDR3 length, clone size, V gene, J gene, CDR3 protein, CDR3 DNA. D genes are given only for firm matches. Clone size is stated in some rows and not others, as once, few, many or a class when expanded.

D gene: .
CDR3 length: 14
clone size: .
V gene: TRBV5-1
J gene: TRBJ2-1
CDR3 protein: CASSLGQAYNEQFF
CDR3 DNA: TGCGCCAGCAGCTTGGGACAGGCATACAATGAGCAGTTCTTC

D gene: .
CDR3 length: 13
clone size: .
V gene: TRBV5-1
J gene: TRBJ2-1
CDR3 protein: CASSLTGGIEQFF
CDR3 DNA: TGCGCCAGCAGCTTGACGGGGGGCATTGAGCAGTTCTTC

D gene: .
CDR3 length: 13
clone size: .
V gene: TRBV3-1/TRBV3-2
J gene: TRBJ1-2
CDR3 protein: CASSQDSYGGYTF
CDR3 DNA: TGTGCCAGCAGCCAAGACTCCTATGGCGGCTACACCTTC

D gene: TRBD1
CDR3 length: 15
clone size: .
V gene: TRBV4-1
J gene: TRBJ1-2
CDR3 protein: CASGTGPLSNYGYTF
CDR3 DNA: TGCGCCAGCGGGACAGGGCCCTTGAGTAACTATGGCTACACCTTC

D gene: .
CDR3 length: 16
clone size: .
V gene: TRBV5-1
J gene: TRBJ2-3
CDR3 protein: CASSLGLTLTPYTQYF
CDR3 DNA: TGCGCCAGCAGCTTGGGGCTGACCCTGACTCCCTATACGCAGTATTTT

D gene: .
CDR3 length: 11
clone size: once
V gene: TRBV5-1
J gene: TRBJ2-4
CDR3 protein: CASSLIIIQYF
CDR3 DNA: TGCGCCAGCAGCTTGATTATCATTCAGTACTTC

D gene: TRBD1
CDR3 length: 15
clone size: few
V gene: TRBV7-9
J gene: TRBJ1-2
CDR3 protein: CASSSPGQGPYGYTF
CDR3 DNA: TGTGCCAGCAGCAGCCCCGGACAGGGCCCCTATGGCTACACCTTC

D gene: .
CDR3 length: 15
clone size: .
V gene: TRBV7-9
J gene: TRBJ1-2
CDR3 protein: CASSFLPGPGYGYTF
CDR3 DNA: TGTGCCAGCAGCTTTCTCCCCGGACCTGGCTATGGCTACACCTTC

D gene: .
CDR3 length: 16
clone size: few
V gene: TRBV4-3
J gene: TRBJ1-6
CDR3 protein: CASSQETGTYNSPLHF
CDR3 DNA: TGCGCCAGCAGCCAAGAAACAGGGACTTATAATTCACCCCTCCACTTT

D gene: .
CDR3 length: 14
clone size: .
V gene: TRBV5-1
J gene: TRBJ2-4
CDR3 protein: CASSRTEGKNIQYF
CDR3 DNA: TGCGCCAGCAGCCGTACGGAGGGCAAAAACATTCAGTACTTC

D gene: .
CDR3 length: 12
clone size: .
V gene: TRBV3-1/TRBV3-2
J gene: TRBJ1-2
CDR3 protein: CASSLTRYGYTF
CDR3 DNA: TGTGCCAGCAGCCTAACACGGTATGGCTACACCTTC

D gene: .
CDR3 length: 10
clone size: .
V gene: TRBV12-3/TRBV12-4
J gene: TRBJ2-5
CDR3 protein: CASSQETQYF
CDR3 DNA: TGTGCCAGCAGCCAAGAGACCCAGTACTTC

D gene: .
CDR3 length: 14
clone size: .
V gene: TRBV23-1
J gene: TRBJ2-5
CDR3 protein: CASSDRDLQETQYF
CDR3 DNA: TGCGCCAGCAGTGACCGGGACCTCCAAGAGACCCAGTACTTC

D gene: .
CDR3 length: 12
clone size: .
V gene: TRBV10-1
J gene: TRBJ2-3
CDR3 protein: CASSDRQDTQYF
CDR3 DNA: TGCGCCAGCAGTGATAGGCAGGATACGCAGTATTTT

D gene: TRBD2
CDR3 length: 18
clone size: once
V gene: TRBV4-2
J gene: TRBJ2-5
CDR3 protein: CASSQESLAGGRVETQYF
CDR3 DNA: TGTGCCAGCAGCCAAGAGAGCCTAGCGGGGGGACGGGTGGAGACCCAGTACTTC

D gene: TRBD1
CDR3 length: 13
clone size: few
V gene: TRBV5-4
J gene: TRBJ1-2
CDR3 protein: CASSLEGQLGYTF
CDR3 DNA: TGTGCCAGCAGCTTGGAGGGACAGTTGGGCTACACCTTC

D gene: .
CDR3 length: 14
clone size: .
V gene: TRBV4-3
J gene: TRBJ1-2
CDR3 protein: CASSQERGRGGYTF
CDR3 DNA: TGCGCCAGCAGCCAAGAGCGGGGACGTGGTGGCTACACCTTC

D gene: .
CDR3 length: 16
clone size: .
V gene: TRBV4-1
J gene: TRBJ1-4
CDR3 protein: CASSQATGITNEKLFF
CDR3 DNA: TGCGCCAGCAGCCAGGCAACAGGGATAACTAATGAAAAACTGTTTTTT

D gene: .
CDR3 length: 14
clone size: .
V gene: TRBV15
J gene: TRBJ1-1
CDR3 protein: CATSIGGTNTEAFF
CDR3 DNA: TGTGCCACCAGCATAGGAGGCACGAACACTGAAGCTTTCTTT

D gene: .
CDR3 length: 15
clone size: .
V gene: TRBV18
J gene: TRBJ2-3
CDR3 protein: CASSQNSYTTDTQYF
CDR3 DNA: TGTGCCAGCTCACAAAACTCCTATACCACAGATACGCAGTATTTT

D gene: TRBD2
CDR3 length: 15
clone size: .
V gene: TRBV7-3
J gene: TRBJ2-5
CDR3 protein: CASSPLSGNQETQYF
CDR3 DNA: TGTGCCAGCAGCCCGCTTAGCGGGAACCAAGAGACCCAGTACTTC

D gene: .
CDR3 length: 15
clone size: .
V gene: TRBV6-5
J gene: TRBJ1-5
CDR3 protein: CASSPQGQVGQPQHF
CDR3 DNA: TGTGCCAGCAGCCCCCAGGGGCAGGTAGGTCAGCCCCAGCATTTT

D gene: .
CDR3 length: 14
clone size: .
V gene: TRBV5-1
J gene: TRBJ2-3
CDR3 protein: CASSSSSYTDTQYF
CDR3 DNA: TGCGCCAGCAGCTCATCAAGCTACACAGATACGCAGTATTTT

D gene: .
CDR3 length: 14
clone size: .
V gene: TRBV6-2/TRBV6-3
J gene: TRBJ2-5
CDR3 protein: CASSYSGREGTQYF
CDR3 DNA: TGTGCCAGCAGTTACTCTGGACGGGAAGGTACCCAGTACTTC

D gene: .
CDR3 length: 15
clone size: .
V gene: TRBV24-1
J gene: TRBJ1-1
CDR3 protein: CATSETGTASEGAFF
CDR3 DNA: TGTGCCACCAGTGAAACCGGGACCGCCTCGGAAGGGGCTTTCTTT